This entry lists 16 T cell receptor beta chains sequenced from one sample in a study of cytomegalovirus exposure and HLA in healthy donors. Profiled with immunoSEQ multiplex PCR; TCRdb holds only in-frame clones, not every one. The sample holds approximately 98,000 clones; approximately 94% are singletons and the top ten take 0.67%. Sequencing was carried out using PBMCs. The receptors stem from a woman in her late teens or twenties in good health and CMV-seronegative.

In DNA form, the CDR3 reads TGCGCCAGCAGCCCAGACAGGGGGCGCTCTTTAGGTGAAAAACTGTTTTTT. The encoded protein is CASSPDRGRSLGEKLFF. This chain connects TRBV5-1 to TRBJ1-4, with TRBD1 identical over 10 bases. With V trimmed by 4 bases and J by 7 bases, 13 bases remained unmatched. CDR1 and CDR2 (germline): SGHRS, YFSETQ. This CDR3 has 17 amino acids.

This sequence joins TRBV29-1 and TRBJ2-7, with TRBD1 matching 10 bases. CDR3 length: 15 residues. Germline CDR1 SQVTM, CDR2 ANQGSEA. V was pared by 4 bases and J by 2 bases, with 8 bases of the junction left unmatched. CDR3 residues: CSVADRGRLTYEQYF. Here the CDR3 DNA reads TGCAGCGTTGCTGACAGGGGGCGCCTGACCTACGAGCAGTACTTC.

The chain combines TRBV5-5 with TRBJ2-2; 10 nucleotides align to TRBD1. CDR3 size: 14 residues. V was clipped by 4 bases and J by 5 bases; unmatched bases: 2. Germline lookup yields CDR1 SGHKS and CDR2 YYEKEE (reference sequence). CDR3 sequence: CASSEGQGTGELFF. CDR3 bases: TGTGCCAGCAGCGAGGGACAGGGGACCGGGGAGCTGTTTTTT.

V is TRBV28 and J is TRBJ1-2; D is unresolved. The CDR3 covers 11 residues. The germline CDR1 and CDR2 sequences are MDHEN and SYDVKM. Between the trimmed V and J ends, which lost 6 bases and 8 bases, there was a span of 10 bases. The CDR3 DNA reads TGTGCCAGCAGGGACCGGGGAGGCTACACCTTC. Translation: CASRDRGGYTF.

This clone was counted a single time. The chain couples TRBV12-2 to TRBJ1-1. TRBV12-2 has pseudogene status. CDR3 length: 15 residues. Here the CDR3 reads CASRFSRTLGTEAFF. The DNA for the CDR3 is TGTGCAAGTCGCTTCAGCCGGACTTTGGGCACTGAAGCTTTCTTT.

V gene TRBV4-1 combines with J gene TRBJ2-5, with 8 bases lining up with TRBD2. The CDR3 has 15 amino acids. The trim removed 5 bases at V and 1 base at J, leaving 6 bases unmatched. Per germline, CDR1 MGHRA and CDR2 YSYEKL. The chain's CDR3 is CASSGNSGVQETQYF. Here the CDR3 DNA reads TGCGCCAGCAGCGGTAATAGCGGGGTCCAAGAGACCCAGTACTTC.

The chain carries TRBV28 and TRBJ2-5; 9 bases are a match to TRBD1. Trimming removed 2 bases from V and 6 bases from J; junction bases left unmatched: 4. CDR1 is MDHEN and CDR2 is SYDVKM in the germline V gene. The CDR3 totals 14 residues. The DNA for the CDR3 is TGTGCCAGCAGTTTAACAGGGGGCTGGCAGACCCAGTACTTC. Translation: CASSLTGGWQTQYF.

The chain links TRBV9 to TRBJ1-5; TRBD1 matches 9 bases. The CDR3 length is 15 residues. Germline trimming cut 3 bases from V and 0 bases from J; bases unmatched to any gene: 1. Germline V gene sequence: CDR1 SGDLS, CDR2 YYNGEE. The CDR3 sequence is CASSGGQGSNQPQHF. The DNA of the CDR3 is TGTGCCAGCAGCGGGGGACAGGGTAGCAATCAGCCCCAGCATTTT.

This rearrangement joins TRBV5-3 to TRBJ1-2; 8 bases map to TRBD1. TRBV5-3 is an open reading frame whose function is uncertain. CDR3 length equals 16 residues. The V gene end was trimmed by 0 bases and the J gene end by 3 bases; junction bases not matched to a gene: 7. The CDR3 sequence is CARSLAEDREDYGYTF. The DNA of the CDR3 is TGTGCCAGAAGCTTGGCCGAGGACAGGGAAGACTATGGCTACACCTTC.

The CDR3 is CASSYEFSGNTIYF. In DNA form, the CDR3 reads TGTGCCAGCAGCTATGAGTTCTCTGGAAACACCATATATTTT. The chain links TRBV7-9 to TRBJ1-3; the D is unclear. Trimming took off 4 bases at V and 0 bases at J, with 7 bases between the two ends. The CDR3 consists of 14 residues. Germline loops: CDR1 SEHNR, CDR2 FQNEAQ (reference sequence). Supplemented by reference TRBV7-9 and TRBJ1-3, the full variable domain reads DTGVSQNPRHKITKRGQNVTFRCDPISEHNRLYWYRQTLGQGPEFLTYFQNEAQLEKSRLLSDRFSAERPKGSFSTLEIQRTEQGDSAMYLCASSYEFSGNTIYFGEGSWLTVV.

This chain joins TRBV19 and TRBJ1-1; a weak D match, TRBD1 (6 bases). Trimming removed 2 bases at V and 4 bases at J, with 17 bases between. The CDR3 spans 16 residues. Germline V gene data show CDR1 as LNHDA and CDR2 as SQIVND (reference sequence). CDR3 sequence (DNA): TGTGCCAGTAGTATATACAGGGCGGGTGGTGGCACTGAAGCTTTCTTT. Translation: CASSIYRAGGGTEAFF.

V and J are TRBV5-4 and TRBJ2-3, with D maybe TRBD2 (5 bases). The length of the CDR3 is 14 residues. The V and J ends lost 4 bases and 11 bases respectively, with 20 bases between them. The V gene's germline CDR1 is SGHNT and CDR2 YYREEE (reference sequence). The CDR3 DNA is TGTGCCAGCAGCCCGGGAACCCTCAGCCCGGGGCAGTATTTT. As protein: CASSPGTLSPGQYF.

The rearrangement uses TRBV4-2 and TRBJ2-2; the match to TRBD2 covers 9 bases. J lost 2 bases, V lost 8 bases, and 12 bases had no gene match. The CDR3 covers 17 residues. Germline CDR1 LGHNA, CDR2 YNFKEQ. The CDR3 spells CASVGLRGGANTGELFF. In DNA, the CDR3 is TGTGCCAGCGTAGGTCTGCGGGGGGGCGCTAACACCGGGGAGCTGTTTTTT.

On this clone: This CDR3 is also generated by other DNA sequences in the sample. In DNA, the CDR3 is TGCAGCCTAACGGAGGGCCAGGGAAATGGCTACACCTTC. Protein sequence: CSLTEGQGNGYTF. The chain is built from TRBV29-1 and TRBJ1-2, with a possible D match to TRBD1 (5 bases). Germline assignment: CDR1 SQVTM and CDR2 ANQGSEA. V lost 8 bases to trimming and J lost 6 bases, with 19 bases between them. This CDR3 contains 13 residues.

This chain links TRBV6-5 with TRBJ1-2; D call uncertain. From germline, CDR1 is MNHEY and CDR2 SVGAGI. The CDR3 covers 14 residues. V lost 0 bases and J 8 bases, leaving 13 bases between the germline ends. The CDR3 loop reads CASSYSLFAYGYTF. The CDR3 bases are TGTGCCAGCAGTTACTCCCTATTCGCTTACGGCTACACCTTC.

V and J are TRBV5-1 and TRBJ1-6; no reliable D call. This CDR3 comprises 13 residues. V dropped 0 bases and J dropped 8 bases, with 6 bases sitting between them. Germline lookup yields CDR1 SGHRS and CDR2 YFSETQ. In nucleotides, the CDR3 is TGCGCCAGCAGCTTGGACCGGGATTCACCCCTCCACTTT. Its translation is CASSLDRDSPLHF.